The 5 T cell receptor beta chains listed next were all sequenced from one sample in a study of blood T cells in healthy people across ages. A J-beta primer mix and a sample-barcoded 5' primer were used in a second PCR of about 7 to 12 cycles. TCRdb itself ran the 5' RACE reads through MiXCR, one entry per CDR3 protein. The data hold 550,000 to 800,000 distinct CDR3 sequences, with about a third observed a single time. Specimen: blood. The receptors derive from a woman older than 75 in good health.

At least ten counts were recorded for this clonotype. V gene TRBV2 combines with J gene TRBJ2-3; TRBD1 matches at 11 bases. With 5 bases clipped from V and 4 bases from J, the junction kept 5 bases outside the gene matches. The CDR3 has 15 amino acids. CDR1 and CDR2 (germline): SNHLY, FYNNEI. The CDR3 nucleotides read TGTGCCAGCAGTCCGGGACAGGGGGAGGCAGATACGCAGTATTTT. This sequence encodes CASSPGQGEADTQYF.

The sample holds many counts of this clonotype. The chain recombines TRBV5-4 with TRBJ2-3; TRBD1 agrees at 7 bases. Trimming cost V 3 bases and J 4 bases; bases outside gene matches: 8. CDR1 is SGHNT, CDR2 YYREEE, per germline (reference sequence). The CDR3 is made up of 15 amino acids. CDR3 region: CASSYRDRWPDTQYF. CDR3 sequence (DNA): TGTGCCAGCAGCTACCGGGACAGATGGCCAGATACGCAGTATTTT.

V gene TRBV7-9 combines with J gene TRBJ2-1; D ambiguous. CDR1 is SEHNR, CDR2 FQNEAQ, per germline (reference sequence). The CDR3 has 14 residues. V lost 4 bases and J lost 4, with 11 bases in between. The CDR3 bases are TGTGCCAGCAGCTGGATAGAGGTTTACAATGAGCAGTTCTTC. Translation: CASSWIEVYNEQFF.

This clonotype has at least ten counts. The chain combines TRBV9 with TRBJ1-2, with D perhaps TRBD1 (6 bases). The germline V and J ends were trimmed by 0 bases and 5 bases, with 14 bases remaining between them. Germline V gives CDR1 SGDLS, CDR2 YYNGEE. The CDR3 length is 15 residues. CDR3 region: CASSVDGGGFYGYTF. CDR3 in DNA: TGTGCCAGCAGCGTAGACGGGGGCGGATTTTATGGCTACACCTTC.

This clonotype showed up just a few times. The CDR3 protein is CSARVAATNEKLFF. The CDR3 nucleotides are TGCAGTGCTAGAGTGGCGGCAACTAATGAAAAACTGTTTTTT. The V gene is TRBV20-1, the J gene TRBJ1-4; D is unresolved. CDR3 length equals 14 residues. The germline V and J ends were trimmed by 1 base and 0 bases, with 6 bases remaining between them. Germline CDR1 and CDR2: DFQATT and SNEGSKA (reference sequence).